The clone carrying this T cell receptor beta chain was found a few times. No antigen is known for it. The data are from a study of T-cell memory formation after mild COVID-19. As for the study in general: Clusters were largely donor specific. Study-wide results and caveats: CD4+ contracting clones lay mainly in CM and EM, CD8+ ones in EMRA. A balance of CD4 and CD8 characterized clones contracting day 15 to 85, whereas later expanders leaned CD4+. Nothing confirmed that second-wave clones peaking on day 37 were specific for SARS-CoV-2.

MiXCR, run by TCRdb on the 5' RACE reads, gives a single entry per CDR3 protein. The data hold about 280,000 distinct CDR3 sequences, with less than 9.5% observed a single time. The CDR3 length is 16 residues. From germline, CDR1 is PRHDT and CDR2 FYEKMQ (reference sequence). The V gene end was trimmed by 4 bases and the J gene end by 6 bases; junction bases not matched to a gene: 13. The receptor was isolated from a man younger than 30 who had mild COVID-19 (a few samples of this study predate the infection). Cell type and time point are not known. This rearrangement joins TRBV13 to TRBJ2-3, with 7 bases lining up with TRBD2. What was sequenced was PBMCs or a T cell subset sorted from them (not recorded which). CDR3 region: CASSSAYRTSADTQYF. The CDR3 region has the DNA TGTGCCAGCAGCTCCGCATATCGTACTAGCGCCGATACGCAGTATTTT.